This paragraph covers one T cell receptor (beta chain) sequence. This CDR3 spans 18 amino acids. This specimen belongs to a study of T cells in narcolepsy. Study overall: Donors had narcolepsy type 1 or type 2, or were healthy controls.

Assay: immunoSEQ multiplex PCR; the TCRdb copy retains only in-frame clones and omits some. The table records about 40,000 clones, 88% of them present only once. This chain uses TRBV21-1 with TRBJ2-7; the D call in the table, TRBD2, was not verified against the DNA. TRBV21-1 is a pseudogene. The clonotype comes from a human donor with narcolepsy. The sequencing sample was made of CD45RA- memory CD4+ T cells from PBMCs. Here the CDR3 reads CASSKATSGKLSRYEQYF. In DNA form, the CDR3 reads TGTGCCAGCAGCAAAGCAACTAGCGGAAAACTAAGCCGCTACGAGCAGTACTTC.